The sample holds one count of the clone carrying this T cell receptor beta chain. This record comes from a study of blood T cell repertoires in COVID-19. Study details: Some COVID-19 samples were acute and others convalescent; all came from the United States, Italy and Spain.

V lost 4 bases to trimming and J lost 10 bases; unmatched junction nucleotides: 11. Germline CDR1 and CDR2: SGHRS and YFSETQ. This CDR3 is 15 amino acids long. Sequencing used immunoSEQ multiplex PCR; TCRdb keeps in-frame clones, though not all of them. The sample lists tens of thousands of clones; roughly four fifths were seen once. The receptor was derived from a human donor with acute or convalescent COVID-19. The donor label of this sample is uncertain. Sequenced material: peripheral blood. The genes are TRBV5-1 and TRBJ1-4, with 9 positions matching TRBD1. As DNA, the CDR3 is TGCGCCAGCAGCCCTGTCCCGGGACAGGGAGGAAAACTGTTTTTT. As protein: CASSPVPGQGGKLFF.